A single sample is the source of the 26 T cell receptor beta chains below, sequenced in a study of blood T cell repertoires in COVID-19. Clones were sequenced by immunoSEQ multiplex PCR, and TCRdb holds only the in-frame ones, with some missing. This table holds under 90,000 clones, roughly three quarters found once. The specimen was peripheral blood. Source of these receptors: a human donor in a cohort sampled during active COVID-19.

This rearrangement joins TRBV3-1 (or the pseudogene TRBV3-2) to TRBJ2-7, with 10 positions matching TRBD2. J was trimmed by 6 bases and V by 2 bases; bases with no gene match: 10. Germline values: CDR1 LGHDT, CDR2 YNNKEL (reference sequence). The CDR3 sequence is 16 residues long. CDR3 in amino acids: CASSQLCSGGASEQYF. The DNA of the CDR3 is TGTGCCAGCAGCCAACTCTGCAGCGGGGGGGCGTCCGAGCAGTACTTC.

The J gene is TRBJ2-7, the V gene TRBV5-5; 8 bases line up with TRBD2. Germline V gene lookup returns CDR1 SGHKS and CDR2 YYEKEE (reference sequence). This CDR3 is built from 14 residues. Trimming took 4 bases from V and 6 from J; bases not matched to a gene: 9. CDR3: CASSIPGLEPEQYV. In DNA, the CDR3 is TGTGCCAGCAGCATCCCGGGACTAGAGCCCGAGCAGTACGTC.

The chain uses TRBV9 and TRBJ1-6, with D perhaps matching TRBD1 (5 bases). V lost 0 bases to trimming and J lost 9 bases, with 10 bases between them. This CDR3 comprises 14 residues. In germline, CDR1 is SGDLS, CDR2 YYNGEE. In DNA, the CDR3 is TGTGCCAGCAGCGTAGTAGGGGATCGTTCACCCCTCCACTTT. Translation gives CASSVVGDRSPLHF. The full variable domain, in which reference TRBV9 and TRBJ1-6 provide the parts outside the CDR3, is DSGVTQTPKHLITATGQRVTLRCSPRSGDLSVYWYQQSLDQGLQFLIQYYNGEERAKGNILERFSAQQFPDLHSELNLSSLELGDSALYFCASSVVGDRSPLHFGNGTRLTVT.

This chain joins TRBV7-9 and TRBJ1-6, with 11 positions matching TRBD1. Germline assignment: CDR1 SEHNR and CDR2 FQNEAQ (reference sequence). Germline trimming cut 4 bases from V and 9 bases from J; bases unmatched to any gene: 11. The CDR3 spans 17 residues. CDR3 coding DNA: TGTGCCAGCAGCTCCCGGACAGGGGGCTTCTCCGGTTCACCCCTCCACTTT. This gives the protein CASSSRTGGFSGSPLHF.

The chain is built from TRBV19 and TRBJ2-7; 9 positions agree with TRBD1. The CDR3 length is 14 residues. CDR1 is LNHDA, CDR2 SQIVND, per germline (reference sequence). V lost 2 bases, J lost 6 bases, and 5 bases stayed unmatched. The CDR3 spells CASSITGGAGEQYF. The CDR3 DNA reads TGTGCCAGTAGTATAACAGGGGGCGCGGGCGAGCAGTACTTC.

The gene calls are TRBV9 and TRBJ1-4; D remains unclear. The CDR3 length is 15 residues. The germline V gene encodes CDR1 SGDLS and CDR2 YYNGEE. Deletions cut 0 bases from V and 3 bases from J, with 9 bases between. CDR3 protein: CASSVATLPNEKLFF. CDR3 DNA sequence: TGTGCCAGCAGCGTAGCTACTCTGCCTAATGAAAAACTGTTTTTT. The full variable domain, completed using reference TRBV9 and TRBJ1-4, is DSGVTQTPKHLITATGQRVTLRCSPRSGDLSVYWYQQSLDQGLQFLIQYYNGEERAKGNILERFSAQQFPDLHSELNLSSLELGDSALYFCASSVATLPNEKLFFGSGTQLSVL.

Turning to this clone: Within the sample, other DNA sequences also encode this same CDR3. This chain uses TRBV12-3 or TRBV12-4 with TRBJ2-5; D may be TRBD2 (5 bases). V was shortened by 5 bases and J by 4 bases, with 5 bases between the two germline ends. The CDR3 spans 11 residues. CDR3 DNA sequence: TGTGCCAGCAGTCGGGGAGAGACCCAGTACTTC. Protein: CASSRGETQYF.

The chain carries TRBV7-9 and TRBJ1-2; TRBD1 is a possible D gene (5 bases). V lost 6 bases and J 6 bases, leaving 11 bases between the germline ends. The CDR3 is 12 residues long. Germline CDR1 SEHNR, CDR2 FQNEAQ (reference sequence). The CDR3 DNA is TGTGCCAGCAGTCGGTCGGGGGATGGCTACACCTTC. Amino acids: CASSRSGDGYTF.

V gene TRBV6-5 combines with J gene TRBJ1-4; 7 bases are shared with TRBD1. Germline CDR1 and CDR2: MNHEY and SVGAGI. V shed 8 bases and J 2 bases; nucleotides not matched to a gene: 2. CDR3 length: 13 residues. The CDR3 DNA reads TGTGCCAGCCGGGGACAGACTAATGAAAAACTGTTTTTT. Its protein product is CASRGQTNEKLFF.

The chain combines TRBV27 with TRBJ2-1, with 9 bases identical to TRBD1. V lost 6 bases and J lost 2; bases outside the gene matches: 8. The CDR3 is 16 residues long. CDR1 and CDR2 from the germline V gene are MNHEY and SMNVEV (reference sequence). DNA of the CDR3: TGTGCCAGCAGCTCCCTGGACAGGGGCCCCTACAATGAGCAGTTCTTC. Its protein product is CASSSLDRGPYNEQFF.

In nucleotides, the CDR3 is TGTGCCAGCAGTTTACGGGGTTCACCCCTCCACTTT. Translation gives CASSLRGSPLHF. The chain links TRBV28 to TRBJ1-6; D not certain. Germline V gene lookup returns CDR1 MDHEN and CDR2 SYDVKM. Between the trimmed V and J ends, which lost 2 bases and 9 bases, there was a span of 5 bases. The CDR3 is 12 amino acids.

The V gene is TRBV6-5, the J gene TRBJ2-7, with 11 bases fitting TRBD2. Germline CDR1 reads MNHEY; CDR2 reads SVGAGI. The CDR3 covers 15 residues. Trimming at V came to 6 bases and at J to 0 bases, leaving 4 bases not matched to a gene. In DNA, the CDR3 is TGTGCCAGCAGATATAGCGGGGGGGCCTCCTACGAGCAGTACTTC. Translating gives CASRYSGGASYEQYF.

This rearrangement joins TRBV5-4 to TRBJ2-7; D is perhaps TRBD2 (7 bases). The CDR3 length is 13 residues. V lost 4 bases and J lost 5, with 13 bases in between. Per the germline V gene, CDR1 is SGHNT and CDR2 is YYREEE (reference sequence). DNA for the CDR3: TGTGCCAGCAGCATGCGGGGGCCTAACGAGCAGTACTTC. Its protein is CASSMRGPNEQYF.

The CDR3 DNA reads as TGTGCCAGTAGTACCCACACTAGCGGGAGGGCCCAAGAGACCCAGTACTTC. Translating gives CASSTHTSGRAQETQYF. V is TRBV19 and J is TRBJ2-5, with TRBD2 matching 13 bases. The length of the CDR3 is 17 residues. Germline V gene data show CDR1 as LNHDA and CDR2 as SQIVND (reference sequence). Germline trimming cut 4 bases from V and 1 base from J; bases unmatched to any gene: 6.

The genes are TRBV18 and TRBJ1-5; no clear D. Germline V CDR1 and CDR2: KGHSH, LQKENI. V was cut by 1 base and J by 5 bases, with 15 bases left in between. The CDR3 extends over 16 amino acids. The chain's CDR3 is CASSPRSLGADQPQHF. The CDR3 DNA reads as TGTGCCAGCTCACCACGCTCTCTGGGAGCGGATCAGCCCCAGCATTTT.

The genes are TRBV5-1 and TRBJ1-2; D uncertain. CDR3 length: 15 residues. V was clipped by 0 bases and J by 4 bases, with 13 bases between them. CDR1 and CDR2 from the germline V gene are SGHRS and YFSETQ. In DNA, the CDR3 is TGCGCCAGCAGCTTGGACACCTCCTTGTCCTATGGCTACACCTTC. This translates into CASSLDTSLSYGYTF.

J is TRBJ2-5 and V is TRBV6-2 or TRBV6-3; 12 nucleotides align to TRBD2. V lost 5 bases and J lost 5; bases outside the gene matches: 6. Germline V gene sequence: CDR1 MNHEY, CDR2 SVGEGT. The CDR3 spans 15 residues. As DNA, the CDR3 is TGTGCCAGCAGTATCACTAGCGGGGGGTCGGAGACCCAGTACTTC. Translating it yields CASSITSGGSETQYF.

The gene calls are TRBV9 and TRBJ2-7; 9 bases align to TRBD2. The trim removed 2 bases at V and 7 bases at J, leaving 10 bases unmatched. The CDR3 is 15 residues long. The germline CDR1 and CDR2 sequences are SGDLS and YYNGEE. The CDR3 DNA reads TGTGCCAGCAGCGTCTCCGGGACTAGCTCGGGGGAGCAGTACTTC. Translated, it gives CASSVSGTSSGEQYF.

The genes are TRBV19 and TRBJ1-1, with D possibly being TRBD1 (6 bases). This CDR3 has 14 amino acids. Trimming removed 5 bases from V and 6 bases from J, with 16 bases in between. Per germline, CDR1 LNHDA and CDR2 SQIVND (reference sequence). CDR3: CASSLRNRDPEAFF. CDR3 DNA sequence: TGTGCCAGTAGTCTACGAAACAGGGACCCTGAAGCTTTCTTT.

For the CDR3, the DNA is TGCGCCAGCAGCTCACCAGCGGGGGGGAACACCGGGGAGCTGTTTTTT. It yields the protein CASSSPAGGNTGELFF. The rearrangement joins TRBV5-1 to TRBJ2-2; the match to TRBD2 covers 9 bases. In germline, CDR1 is SGHRS, CDR2 YFSETQ. This CDR3 has 16 residues. After removal of 3 bases from V and 1 base from J, the junction contained 4 bases not matched to a gene. Based on the CDR3 plus reference TRBV5-1 and TRBJ2-2, the full variable domain is KAGVTQTPRYLIKTRGQQVTLSCSPISGHRSVSWYQQTPGQGLQFLFEYFSETQRNKGNFPGRFSGRQFSNSRSEMNVSTLELGDSALYLCASSSPAGGNTGELFFGEGSRLTVL.

The chain employs TRBV14 and TRBJ2-3; D not resolved. The CDR3 length is 18 residues. Germline values: CDR1 SGHDN, CDR2 FVKESK. The V and J ends lost 4 bases and 7 bases respectively, with 27 bases between them. The CDR3 nucleotides read TGTGCCAGCAGCCCTCGAGGTGGGTCGAAACTAAGAAGTAATACGCAGTATTTT. This encodes CASSPRGGSKLRSNTQYF. The full variable domain, rest sourced from reference TRBV14 and TRBJ2-3, is EAGVTQFPSHSVIEKGQTVTLRCDPISGHDNLYWYRRVMGKEIKFLLHFVKESKQDESGMPNNRFLAERTGGTYSTLKVQPAELEDSGVYFCASSPRGGSKLRSNTQYFGPGTRLTVL.

The genes are TRBV5-1 and TRBJ2-7, with TRBD1 matching over 7 bases. The CDR3 spans 17 residues. V lost 0 bases and J lost 2; bases outside the gene matches: 11. Germline lookup yields CDR1 SGHRS and CDR2 YFSETQ. Written as DNA, the CDR3 is TGCGCCAGCAGCTTGGGACACAGGGGCCGTTTTACCTACGAGCAGTACTTC. Protein: CASSLGHRGRFTYEQYF.

The genes are TRBV29-1 and TRBJ2-3, with 9 nucleotides matching TRBD1. V trimming: 6 bases; J trimming: 4 bases; junction bases outside the gene matches: 5. The CDR3 totals 13 residues. CDR1 SQVTM and CDR2 ANQGSEA come from the germline V gene. The CDR3 sequence is CSVNRGQADTQYF. CDR3 bases: TGCAGCGTCAACAGGGGGCAAGCAGATACGCAGTATTTT.

This chain uses TRBV6-1 with TRBJ2-1, with D uncertain. The ends were cut back, 0 bases at V and 4 bases at J, with 10 bases in the middle. This CDR3 is built from 15 residues. Germline lookup yields CDR1 MNHNS and CDR2 SASEGT. CDR3 coding DNA: TGTGCCAGCAGTGAAGCTATTGGAGATTACAATGAGCAGTTCTTC. Its translation is CASSEAIGDYNEQFF.

This chain joins TRBV7-2 and TRBJ2-2, with D possibly TRBD2 on 6 matching bases. V lost 2 bases and J 6 bases, leaving 10 bases between the germline ends. CDR3 length equals 14 residues. Germline V gene data show CDR1 as SGHTA and CDR2 as FQGNSA. For the CDR3, the DNA is TGTGCCAGCAGCTTAAGGTGGGAGGCCGGGGAGCTGTTTTTT. Translating gives CASSLRWEAGELFF.

This chain uses TRBV5-5 with TRBJ2-3; D unresolved. CDR1 and CDR2 from the germline V gene are SGHKS and YYEKEE (reference sequence). The length of the CDR3 is 14 residues. V gave up 0 bases and J gave up 2 bases, with 7 bases separating them. The CDR3 here is CASSLGAVTDTQYF. The CDR3 coding sequence is TGTGCCAGCAGCTTGGGGGCAGTCACAGATACGCAGTATTTT.